The clone carrying this TCR beta chain came up a few times. A single record per CDR3 protein comes from TCRdb applying MiXCR to the reads. Among approximately 320,000 distinct CDR3 sequences listed, 8% to 9.5% were seen once. The source of the sample is a study of T cell repertoires in cytomegalovirus infection. Study details: Based on public TCR beta signatures, there were indications of CMV infection and of a matching HLA type.

CDR1 and CDR2 from the germline V gene are MNHEY and SVGAGI. The ends lost 6 bases at V and 5 bases at J; junction bases unmatched: 9. The CDR3 runs to 14 residues. This chain uses TRBV6-5 with TRBJ1-2; 7 nucleotides agree with TRBD1. The sample taken for sequencing was PBMCs. This receptor was identified in a human donor in good health (CMV status not recorded). Some clones in this sample may be carry-over from other donors' samples. The CDR3 spells CASRPTGRGYGYTF. The CDR3 DNA sequence: TGTGCCAGCAGACCGACAGGGCGAGGGTATGGCTACACCTTC.